The 11 T cell receptor beta chains in this list originate from one sample, sequenced in a study of T cell responses to AZD1222 COVID-19 vaccine (dated by TCRdb to the early 2020s). The library was produced with the immunoSEQ multiplex PCR assay. Sourced from immuneACCESS, this table was stored by TCRdb with only in-frame sequences that have V and J called. A share of the clones is absent; for the studies checked, an unresolved V gene accounts for under half, and the remainder has no known explanation. The sample table lists 40,000 to 60,000 clones, 80% to 90% of them with a count of one. 5.5% to 8% of the sample rests with the top ten. The time point tag for this specimen amounts to: about 28 days (+/-7) after the second vaccine dose. The sequencing here drew on peripheral blood, taken 28 days after the second AZD1222 dose. The origin of the receptors is an adult who received the AZD1222 COVID-19 vaccine.

The rearrangement links TRBV29-1 to TRBJ2-6, with D hard to call. V was shortened by 4 bases and J by 0 bases, with 4 bases between the two germline ends. Germline values: CDR1 SQVTM, CDR2 ANQGSEA. This CDR3 is built from 13 residues. This chain's CDR3 is CSVGSSGANVLTF. The CDR3 bases are TGCAGCGTTGGAAGCTCTGGGGCCAACGTCCTGACTTTC.

This chain joins TRBV9 and TRBJ2-3; 11 positions agree with TRBD2. V shed 3 bases, J shed 4 bases, and the junction held 7 bases outside the gene matches. CDR1 and CDR2 (germline): SGDLS, YYNGEE. This CDR3 contains 16 residues. CDR3 loop: CASSALAGGPSDTQYF. The CDR3 DNA sequence: TGTGCCAGCAGCGCTCTAGCGGGAGGCCCCTCAGATACGCAGTATTTT.

In its sample, this clone was seen a few times. This chain uses TRBV6-5 with TRBJ2-1; D may be TRBD1 or TRBD2 (5 bases each). Trimming cost V 6 bases and J 4 bases, with 16 bases left between them. Germline-derived CDR1 and CDR2 are MNHEY and SVGAGI. This CDR3 is 15 amino acids long. CDR3 in amino acids: CASSPGQALYNEQFF. CDR3 nucleotide sequence: TGTGCCAGCAGCCCGGGGCAGGCGTTATACAATGAGCAGTTCTTC.

The rearrangement uses TRBV18 and TRBJ2-6; no firm D call. This CDR3 contains 19 residues. The V end lost 3 bases, the J end lost 0 bases, and 18 bases lay between the germline ends. Germline V lookup: CDR1 KGHSH, CDR2 LQKENI. CDR3 in DNA: TGTGCCAGCTCACCGGTCGCAAATCGGTTTTTCTCTGGGGCCAACGTCCTGACTTTC. This encodes CASSPVANRFFSGANVLTF.

The rearrangement joins TRBV1 to TRBJ2-2; TRBD2 was called by the table and not checked on the DNA. TRBV1 is an annotated pseudogene. The CDR3 spans 17 residues. CDR3 protein: CTSSQDISGRATGELFF. The DNA for the CDR3 is TGCACCAGCAGCCAAGATATCAGCGGGAGGGCCACCGGGGAGCTGTTTTTT.

This chain joins TRBV5-1 and TRBJ2-1; 7 positions match TRBD1. CDR1 and CDR2 (germline): SGHRS, YFSETQ. The J segment lost 5 bases and the V segment lost 4 bases, leaving 24 bases of the junction unmatched. The CDR3 has 20 amino acids. The CDR3 loop reads CASSPPRQGGPRTQDNEQFF. In DNA form, the CDR3 reads TGCGCCAGCAGCCCACCGCGACAGGGTGGCCCCCGCACCCAGGACAATGAGCAGTTCTTC.

V is TRBV3-1 (or the pseudogene TRBV3-2) and J is TRBJ2-7; D might be TRBD1 (6 bases). Germline CDR1 reads LGHDT; CDR2 reads YNNKEL (reference sequence). V was shortened by 8 bases and J by 6 bases, with 14 bases between the two germline ends. The CDR3 covers 12 residues. CDR3 loop: CASASQGGEQYF. The CDR3 bases are TGTGCCAGCGCCTCACAGGGCGGCGAGCAGTACTTC.

The chain carries TRBV11-3 and TRBJ2-7; 8 bases line up with TRBD1. J was trimmed by 6 bases and V by 4 bases; bases with no gene match: 11. The CDR3 has 15 residues. Germline V gene data show CDR1 as SGHNT and CDR2 as YENEEA. In nucleotides, the CDR3 is TGTGCCAGCAGCTCGGTGCGTGGACAGGGCGGCGAGCAGTACTTC. Translating it yields CASSSVRGQGGEQYF.

The chain is built from TRBV28 and TRBJ1-2; no firm D call. CDR3 length: 11 amino acids. Trimming removed 10 bases from V and 7 bases from J, with 13 bases in between. The germline V gene has CDR1 MDHEN and CDR2 SYDVKM. CDR3 DNA: TGTGCCACGACAAGACTCATTGGCTACACCTTC. The encoded protein is CATTRLIGYTF.

This chain joins TRBV19 and TRBJ2-1; tentatively, D is TRBD1 (5 bases). The CDR3 spans 17 residues. Trimming left V 5 bases short and J 3 bases short, with 20 bases between. Germline CDR1 is LNHDA and CDR2 is SQIVND (reference sequence). In DNA form, the CDR3 reads TGTGCCAGTAGTCCAGCGAGCCCTGGGGCTGGCTACAATGAGCAGTTCTTC. This sequence encodes CASSPASPGAGYNEQFF.

The chain recombines TRBV7-9 with TRBJ1-3, with D perhaps TRBD1 (5 bases). This CDR3 is 14 amino acids long. The V end lost 1 base, the J end lost 3 bases, and 7 bases lay between the germline ends. Germline CDR1 is SEHNR and CDR2 is FQNEAQ (reference sequence). The CDR3 DNA follows: TGTGCCAGCAGCTTAGACGGGGGTGGAAACACCATATATTTT. Its protein product is CASSLDGGGNTIYF.